The source of this TCR beta chain is a study of spatial heterogeneity in lung cancer. Time point given: sample taken at primary tumor resection. No cells were sorted before sequencing. The whole RNA sequenced was extracted from tumor, nontumor lung or frozen PBMC. Samples were donated by 72 untreated early-stage non-small cell lung cancer patients. From germline, CDR1 is MGHRA and CDR2 YSYEKL. The CDR3 totals 14 residues. The V end was cut by 4 bases, the J end by 4 bases, with 13 bases between. This clonotype occurred a few times. TCRdb re-called the 5' RACE reads with MiXCR, one entry per CDR3 protein. This sample has more than 9,500 distinct CDR3 sequences, with about a sixth found just once.

The chain recombines TRBV4-1 with TRBJ2-5, with D possibly TRBD2 on 6 matching bases. The sample was PBMCs, taken at surgery. The source is a male donor with early-stage non-small cell lung cancer. The CDR3 nucleotides are TGCGCCAGCAGCCCTCGGGACTTAACAGAGACCCAGTACTTC. It translates to CASSPRDLTETQYF.